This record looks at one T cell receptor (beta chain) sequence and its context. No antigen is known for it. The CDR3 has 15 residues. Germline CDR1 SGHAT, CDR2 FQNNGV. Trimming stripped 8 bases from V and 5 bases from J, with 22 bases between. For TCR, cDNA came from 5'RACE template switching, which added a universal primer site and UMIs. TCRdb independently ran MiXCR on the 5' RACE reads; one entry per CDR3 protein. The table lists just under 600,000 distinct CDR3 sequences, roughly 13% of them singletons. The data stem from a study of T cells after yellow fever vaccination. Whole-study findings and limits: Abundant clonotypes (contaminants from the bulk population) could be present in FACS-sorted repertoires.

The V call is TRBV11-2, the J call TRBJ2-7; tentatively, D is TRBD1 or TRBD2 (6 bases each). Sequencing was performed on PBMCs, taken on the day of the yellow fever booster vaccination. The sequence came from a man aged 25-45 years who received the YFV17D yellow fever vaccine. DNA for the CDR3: TGTGCCAGCGACCGGTATGGACTGGGGGGCGACGAGCAGTACTTC. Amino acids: CASDRYGLGGDEQYF.